The present entry profiles one T cell receptor (beta chain) with its context. Its specificity is not known. This specimen comes from a study of cytomegalovirus exposure and HLA in healthy donors. Overall study context: Of roughly 400 genotyped donors, approximately 84% clustered with self-reported Caucasian donors. General observations from the study: Later findings reportedly placed an Asian-associated ancestry cluster below the roughly 690-donor mean for N-insertions. Cytomegalovirus association was assigned to approximately 160 TCR beta chains.

Unrecorded immune exposure was likely among donors, who were nominally healthy when sampled. The PCR ran on 60 Vbeta and 13 Jbeta primers. This table comes from immunoSEQ multiplex PCR, and its TCRdb copy is limited to in-frame clones, with some not included. The data contain about 100,000 clones, 80% to 85% of them singletons. CDR1 is SQVTM, CDR2 ANQGSEA, per germline. CDR3 length: 11 amino acids. The V gene lost 5 bases and the J gene lost 5 bases, with 9 bases spanning the gap. The sequencing input was PBMCs. The sequence derives from a woman aged 70-85 years in good health and CMV-seropositive. The rearrangement joins TRBV29-1 to TRBJ1-1; the D is unclear. CDR3 in amino acids: CSVKERTEAFF. DNA of the CDR3: TGCAGCGTTAAGGAGAGGACTGAAGCTTTCTTT. Full variable domain (missing parts from reference TRBV29-1 and TRBJ1-1): SAVISQKPSRDICQRGTSLTIQCQVDSQVTMMFWYRQQPGQSLTLIATANQGSEATYESGFVIDKFPISRPNLTFSTLTVSNMSPEDSSIYLCSVKERTEAFFGQGTRLTVV.